Below, 26 T cell receptor beta chains from the same sample are listed, as sequenced in a study of shared clonotypes between healthy human individuals. TCRdb keeps only in-frame clones here, not all; method: immunoSEQ multiplex PCR. The sample has approximately 720,000 clones; around 72% are singletons. The sequenced sample consisted of memory CD4+ T cells sorted from blood. The subset is: CD45RA-negative fraction. The receptor set was obtained from a woman in her 30s in good health.

The V and J genes are TRBV5-4 and TRBJ2-2; 8 bases match TRBD1. Germline V gene sequence: CDR1 SGHNT, CDR2 YYREEE (reference sequence). The J segment lost 5 bases and the V segment lost 2 bases, leaving 5 bases of the junction unmatched. The CDR3 is 15 residues long. This chain's CDR3 is CASSFPQGVTGELFF. In nucleotides, the CDR3 is TGTGCCAGCAGCTTCCCACAGGGGGTGACCGGGGAGCTGTTTTTT.

The table lists this clone with a count of one. The V call is TRBV28, the J call TRBJ1-2; maybe TRBD1 (5 bases). This CDR3 region has 16 residues. Germline CDR1 is MDHEN and CDR2 is SYDVKM. Trimming pared 1 base from V and 8 bases from J, leaving 20 bases between. CDR3 residues: CASSLFKAGGDEGYTF. The CDR3, as DNA: TGTGCCAGCAGTTTATTTAAGGCGGGAGGGGACGAAGGCTACACCTTC.

The chain uses TRBV11-3 and TRBJ2-7, with D perhaps TRBD1 or TRBD2 (6 bases each). The CDR3 has 13 residues. Germline assignment: CDR1 SGHNT and CDR2 YENEEA. V lost 3 bases and J 5 bases, leaving 11 bases between the germline ends. The CDR3 DNA reads as TGTGCCAGCAGCTTCCAGGGGAGGAACGAGCAGTACTTC. Its protein product is CASSFQGRNEQYF.

Notes on this clone: In the same sample, other DNA sequences code for this CDR3. V and J are TRBV29-1 and TRBJ1-1; no clear D gene. Germline-derived CDR1 and CDR2 are SQVTM and ANQGSEA. The CDR3 runs to 11 residues. V lost 4 bases and J 0 bases, leaving 3 bases between the germline ends. The CDR3 nucleotides are TGCAGCGTTGTCGTGAACACTGAAGCTTTCTTT. The encoded protein is CSVVVNTEAFF.

V gene TRBV7-3 combines with J gene TRBJ1-1; D unresolved. Germline V gene lookup returns CDR1 SGHTA and CDR2 FQGTGA. V lost 5 bases to trimming and J lost 5 bases, with 18 bases between them. There are 15 residues in the CDR3. CDR3 sequence reads: CASSPDRMWGTEAFF. CDR3 nucleotide sequence: TGTGCCAGCAGCCCCGATCGGATGTGGGGAACTGAAGCTTTCTTT.

V gene TRBV25-1 combines with J gene TRBJ2-3; 10 nucleotides match TRBD2. This CDR3 has 18 residues. Unmatched junction bases numbered 8, after V lost 2 bases and J lost 0 bases. The germline gives CDR1 MGHDK, CDR2 SYGVNS. In DNA, the CDR3 is TGTGCCAGCAGTGAAACCGGGACTAGCGCATCTAGCACAGATACGCAGTATTTT. Amino acid sequence: CASSETGTSASSTDTQYF.

The chain links TRBV28 to TRBJ1-2; D is unclear. This CDR3 has 13 residues. Trimming left V 2 bases short and J 4 bases short, with 8 bases between. CDR1 and CDR2 (germline): MDHEN, SYDVKM. CDR3 in DNA: TGTGCCAGCAGTTTAGAGGGCTTCTATGGCTACACCTTC. Amino acid sequence: CASSLEGFYGYTF.

The gene calls are TRBV28 and TRBJ1-1; D ambiguous. This CDR3 is 14 amino acids long. Germline CDR1 MDHEN, CDR2 SYDVKM. V was pared by 3 bases and J by 8 bases, with 16 bases between. The CDR3 reads CASSLGSEAAEAFF. The CDR3 bases are TGTGCCAGCAGTTTGGGGAGTGAGGCAGCCGAAGCTTTCTTT.

The DNA of the CDR3 is TGTGCCAGCAGCCTCGGGGGCGGGAGCCCAGATACGCAGTATTTT. This encodes CASSLGGGSPDTQYF. This rearrangement joins TRBV7-7 to TRBJ2-3, with D perhaps matching TRBD2 (7 bases). V lost 5 bases, J lost 4 bases, and 16 bases lay in between. There are 15 residues in the CDR3. Germline CDR1 and CDR2: SSHAT and FNYEAQ (reference sequence).

The gene calls are TRBV28 and TRBJ1-5; D is possibly TRBD1 (6 bases). Trimming pared 5 bases from V and 2 bases from J, leaving 13 bases between. Germline CDR1 reads MDHEN; CDR2 reads SYDVKM. The CDR3 contains 15 residues. The CDR3 sequence is CASSPRGARNQPQHF. CDR3 nucleotides: TGTGCCAGCAGTCCTCGGGGGGCGCGCAATCAGCCCCAGCATTTT.

This clone has just one count. This chain joins TRBV29-1 and TRBJ2-1; TRBD1 is a possible D gene (7 bases). Looked up from germline, CDR1 is SQVTM and CDR2 is ANQGSEA. The CDR3 is 14 residues long. Trimming removed 7 bases at V and 0 bases at J, with 13 bases between. In DNA form, the CDR3 reads TGCAGCGGGAGGGACAGAACCTCCTACAATGAGCAGTTCTTC. Translated, it gives CSGRDRTSYNEQFF.

Only a few counts were recorded for this clone. The V call is TRBV18, the J call TRBJ2-3; D unresolved. From germline, CDR1 is KGHSH and CDR2 LQKENI. Trimming pared 6 bases from V and 4 bases from J, leaving 14 bases between. This CDR3 has 14 amino acids. In DNA, the CDR3 is TGTGCCAGCTCCGCACGAGATGGCGCAGATACGCAGTATTTT. It yields the protein CASSARDGADTQYF.

To note about this clone: A much larger clone is a single base away; this may be a read error. CDR3 sequence (DNA): TGTGCCAGCAGCCCTCAACGGGACACTGAAGCTTTCTTT. This sequence encodes CASSPQRDTEAFF. The V gene is TRBV7-8, the J gene TRBJ1-1; D not resolved. The germline CDR1 and CDR2 sequences are SGHVS and FQNEAQ. CDR3 length equals 13 residues. V was cut by 5 bases and J by 3 bases, with 10 bases left in between.

In its sample, this clone was seen a few times. CDR3 bases: TGTGCCAGTAGCCGGGACAGGGGAGGGTATGGCTACACCTTC. Translation gives CASSRDRGGYGYTF. V gene TRBV19 combines with J gene TRBJ1-2; 10 nucleotides align to TRBD1. Germline V CDR1 and CDR2: LNHDA, SQIVND (reference sequence). The CDR3 sequence is 14 residues long. Germline trimming cut 6 bases from V and 5 bases from J; bases unmatched to any gene: 6.

Turning to this clone: One junction end does not reproduce the germline sequence, and a read error may be involved. The V gene is TRBV5-1, the J gene TRBJ2-3; D tentatively reads TRBD1 or TRBD2 (5 bases each). The V gene's germline CDR1 is SGHRS and CDR2 YFSETQ. This CDR3 has 15 residues. The CDR3 sequence: CAGSLSRAGKDTQYF. The CDR3 DNA sequence: TGCGCCGGCAGCTTGAGCAGGGCCGGGAAAGATACGCAGTATTTT.

This clone was detected a few times. The gene calls are TRBV6-1 and TRBJ1-1; the D is unclear. Germline CDR1 MNHNS, CDR2 SASEGT. Trimming cost V 4 bases and J 0 bases, with 12 bases left between them. The CDR3 runs to 15 residues. The CDR3 loop is CASSVDWGMNTEAFF. CDR3 bases: TGTGCCAGCAGTGTCGACTGGGGTATGAACACTGAAGCTTTCTTT.

The chain combines TRBV27 with TRBJ2-7; possible D gene TRBD2, 6 bases. Germline values: CDR1 MNHEY, CDR2 SMNVEV (reference sequence). With 6 bases removed from V and 0 bases from J, the gap between germline ends came to 12 bases. The CDR3 covers 14 residues. CDR3 sequence (DNA): TGTGCCAGCAGGGGGCGGGGCGGCTCCTACGAGCAGTACTTC. Protein product: CASRGRGGSYEQYF.

This clone was seen just once. CDR3 sequence: CASSEEHFGGEQYF. The CDR3 nucleotides read TGTGCCAGCAGTGAAGAACACTTTGGGGGGGAGCAGTACTTC. This rearrangement joins TRBV25-1 to TRBJ2-7; perhaps TRBD2 as D (6 bases). Germline V gene lookup returns CDR1 MGHDK and CDR2 SYGVNS. Trimming removed 2 bases from V and 7 bases from J, with 15 bases in between. The CDR3 totals 14 residues.

V is TRBV2 and J is TRBJ2-7; weak D call: TRBD2 (5 bases). Per germline, CDR1 SNHLY and CDR2 FYNNEI. Trimming left V 3 bases short and J 2 bases short, with 8 bases between. The CDR3 is 13 residues long. This CDR3 reads CASSDGGAYEQYF. The CDR3 nucleotides read TGTGCCAGCAGTGATGGAGGCGCCTACGAGCAGTACTTC.

The rearrangement joins TRBV27 to TRBJ2-7, with D unclear. Germline CDR1 is MNHEY and CDR2 is SMNVEV (reference sequence). Deletions cut 3 bases from V and 0 bases from J, with 9 bases between. CDR3 length: 14 amino acids. CDR3 nucleotides: TGTGCCAGCAGTTTGTCACACCCCTCCTACGAGCAGTACTTC. Translated, it gives CASSLSHPSYEQYF.

The chain combines TRBV7-2 with TRBJ2-7; D is perhaps TRBD2 (6 bases). Trimming removed 5 bases at V and 6 bases at J, with 17 bases between. Germline CDR1 reads SGHTA; CDR2 reads FQGNSA. CDR3 length: 14 amino acids. CDR3 coding DNA: TGTGCCAGCAGCACGCGACTAGGTTCTGGCGAGCAGTACTTC. The encoded protein is CASSTRLGSGEQYF.

J is TRBJ2-3 and V is TRBV28, with 9 bases that match TRBD2. In germline, CDR1 is MDHEN, CDR2 SYDVKM. V lost 2 bases to trimming and J lost 5 bases; unmatched junction nucleotides: 2. The CDR3 length is 14 residues. The CDR3 nucleotides are TGTGCCAGCAGTTTAGCGGGAGGGCTAGATACGCAGTATTTT. Translating gives CASSLAGGLDTQYF.

V and J are TRBV2 and TRBJ2-2; tentatively, D is TRBD2 (6 bases). The CDR3 extends over 14 amino acids. V shed 4 bases and J shed 7 bases, with 13 bases lying between them. Germline loops: CDR1 SNHLY, CDR2 FYNNEI. The chain's CDR3 is CASSASDIGGELFF. The CDR3 DNA follows: TGTGCCAGCAGTGCTAGCGATATCGGCGGGGAGCTGTTTTTT.

This clone has only one observation. The chain couples TRBV25-1 to TRBJ2-1; 9 bases agree with TRBD2. Germline V gene data show CDR1 as MGHDK and CDR2 as SYGVNS. After removal of 5 bases from V and 4 bases from J, the junction contained 6 bases not matched to a gene. The CDR3 is made up of 15 amino acids. Here the CDR3 DNA reads TGTGCCAGCAGTAAAAGACTAGCGGATTACAATGAGCAGTTCTTC. Protein sequence: CASSKRLADYNEQFF.

The gene calls are TRBV2 and TRBJ1-6; D gene unclear. Trimming removed 4 bases from V and 12 bases from J, with 10 bases in between. The length of the CDR3 is 12 residues. Germline V gene lookup returns CDR1 SNHLY and CDR2 FYNNEI. CDR3 sequence reads: CASSGQRGPLHF. The CDR3 bases are TGTGCCAGCAGTGGCCAACGCGGACCCCTCCACTTT.

The chain employs TRBV4-2 and TRBJ2-7; a possible D gene is TRBD2 (5 bases). Per germline, CDR1 LGHNA and CDR2 YNFKEQ. The CDR3 loop spans 18 amino acids. V lost 1 base and J 1 base, leaving 20 bases between the germline ends. The CDR3 region is CASSQAGPEGTASYEQYF. The CDR3 DNA is TGTGCCAGCAGCCAAGCCGGACCCGAGGGAACAGCTTCCTACGAGCAGTACTTC.